Following are 6 T cell receptor beta chains from one sample sequenced in a study of cytomegalovirus exposure and HLA in healthy donors (dated by TCRdb to about 2017). The library relied on the immunoSEQ multiplex PCR assay. Drawn from immuneACCESS, this table holds only the in-frame rearrangements with V and J called that TCRdb kept. Clones are partly lost; checked studies trace under half to an unresolved V gene and leave the rest unexplained. The sample has approximately 220,000 clones on record, around four fifths of them singletons. The ten largest clones capture 11% to 15% of the sample. The material sequenced was PBMCs. The receptors stem from a woman in her 30s in good health and CMV-seropositive.

The chain is built from TRBV9 and TRBJ1-2; D is unresolved. Germline-derived CDR1 and CDR2 are SGDLS and YYNGEE. This CDR3 contains 12 residues. V lost 2 bases and J lost 8, with 10 bases in between. CDR3 protein: CASSVMTGGYTF. CDR3 bases: TGTGCCAGCAGCGTTATGACGGGGGGCTACACCTTC.

The chain recombines TRBV5-1 with TRBJ1-1; 9 nucleotides align to TRBD1. The length of the CDR3 is 14 residues. Germline CDR1 and CDR2: SGHRS and YFSETQ. The junction had 5 bases not matched to a gene; V was cut back by 4 bases and J by 4 bases. The CDR3 reads CASSKQGAGTEAFF. The CDR3 DNA reads TGCGCCAGCAGCAAACAGGGGGCTGGCACTGAAGCTTTCTTT.

The V and J genes are TRBV10-3 and TRBJ2-5; possible D gene TRBD2, 6 bases. Trimming pared 6 bases from V and 2 bases from J, leaving 16 bases between. This CDR3 spans 15 amino acids. Germline CDR1 reads ENHRY; CDR2 reads SYGVKD. This CDR3 is CAISEQQGLQETQYF. Here the CDR3 DNA reads TGTGCCATCAGCGAACAGCAGGGACTTCAAGAGACCCAGTACTTC.

The gene calls are TRBV27 and TRBJ2-5; tentatively, D is TRBD2 (5 bases). The V end lost 6 bases, the J end lost 5 bases, and 13 bases lay between the germline ends. CDR1 is MNHEY and CDR2 is SMNVEV in the germline V gene (reference sequence). This CDR3 contains 13 residues. The CDR3 sequence: CASRNWRGETQYF. The CDR3 DNA sequence: TGTGCCAGCAGGAACTGGCGAGGGGAGACCCAGTACTTC.

This clone appeared once. This sequence joins TRBV11-3 and TRBJ1-2; tentatively, D is TRBD1 (6 bases). CDR3 length: 14 residues. Germline CDR1 reads SGHNT; CDR2 reads YENEEA. Trimming shortened V by 4 bases and J by 4 bases, and 13 bases separated the two germline ends. Written as DNA, the CDR3 is TGTGCCAGCAGCTCGAGGGGGGGGCTCTATGGCTACACCTTC. Its translation is CASSSRGGLYGYTF.

This chain joins TRBV7-2 and TRBJ2-7, with 7 positions matching TRBD1. The germline V gene has CDR1 SGHTA and CDR2 FQGNSA. Trimming removed 5 bases from V and 3 bases from J; junction bases left unmatched: 7. The CDR3 is 14 residues long. The CDR3 reads CASSPGQTNYEQYF. The DNA of the CDR3 is TGTGCCAGCAGCCCGGGACAGACCAACTACGAGCAGTACTTC. Combining the CDR3 with reference TRBV7-2 and TRBJ2-7 gives the whole variable domain GAGVSQSPSNKVTEKGKDVELRCDPISGHTALYWYRQSLGQGLEFLIYFQGNSAPDKSGLPSDRFSAERTGGSVSTLTIQRTQQEDSAVYLCASSPGQTNYEQYFGPGTRLTVT.